This TCR beta chain derives from a study of blood T cells in healthy people across ages. A sample-barcoded 5' primer and a J-beta primer mix were used in a second PCR of roughly 7 to 11 cycles. In TCRdb, the 5' RACE reads were re-called with MiXCR into one record per CDR3 protein. Here the sample spans about 1.8 million distinct CDR3 sequences, around half being singletons. Every sample gave at least 5 micrograms of total RNA when it was extracted. Trimming pared 4 bases from V and 4 bases from J, leaving 7 bases between. The CDR3 is made up of 11 amino acids. Germline lookup yields CDR1 DFQATT and CDR2 SNEGSKA (reference sequence).

The sample taken for sequencing was blood. This sequence originates from a woman in her 40s in good health. The genes are TRBV20-1 and TRBJ2-5; D is undetermined. The CDR3 DNA sequence: TGCAGTGCTACCTCCGGAGAGACCCAGTACTTC. Protein sequence: CSATSGETQYF.